Below are 19 T cell receptor beta chains sequenced from a single sample in a study of OX40 agonist ivuxolimab in advanced cancers. Here immunoSEQ multiplex PCR was the method, and the copy in TCRdb shows in-frame clones only, minus some. The repertoire holds some 100,000 clones, about nine tenths seen once, with under 0.4% in the top ten. The specimen comprised CD4+ or CD8+ T cells sorted from blood, sampled in a trial of the OX40 agonist ivuxolimab. These receptors all come from an adult with an advanced solid tumor such as melanoma, head and neck, liver or kidney cancer.

A few counts support this clone. The V call is TRBV5-1, the J call TRBJ2-5; TRBD1 matches 7 bases. CDR3 length equals 16 residues. Germline CDR1 SGHRS, CDR2 YFSETQ. With 2 bases clipped from V and 3 bases from J, the junction kept 10 bases outside the gene matches. The CDR3 coding sequence is TGCGCCAGCAGCTTTAATACAGGGGTTAAAAAAGAGACCCAGTACTTC. This encodes CASSFNTGVKKETQYF.

The chain employs TRBV18 and TRBJ1-5, with 7 bases that match TRBD1. CDR3 length equals 13 residues. The trim removed 3 bases at V and 4 bases at J, leaving 0 bases unmatched. Germline-derived CDR1 and CDR2 are KGHSH and LQKENI. The CDR3 nucleotides read TGTGCCAGCTCACCGGGACAGAATCAGCCCCAGCATTTT. Translation gives CASSPGQNQPQHF.

The V call is TRBV15, the J call TRBJ2-7, with D possibly matching TRBD1 (5 bases). CDR3 length: 13 residues. Trimming removed 1 base at V and 5 bases at J, with 9 bases between. Germline-derived CDR1 and CDR2 are LNHNV and YYDKDF (reference sequence). In DNA, the CDR3 is TGTGCCACCAGCAGAGCCAGGGATGACGAGCAGTACTTC. Encoded protein: CATSRARDDEQYF.

The rearrangement links TRBV30 to TRBJ2-7; TRBD2 agrees at 13 bases. Trimming cost V 7 bases and J 6 bases; bases outside gene matches: 12. Germline-derived CDR1 and CDR2 are GTSNPN and SVGIG (reference sequence). This CDR3 comprises 15 residues. The CDR3 protein is CASTTWTSGSREQYF. Here the CDR3 DNA reads TGTGCCTCCACAACCTGGACTAGCGGGAGCCGCGAGCAGTACTTC.

The chain combines TRBV9 with TRBJ2-1; 10 nucleotides agree with TRBD2. Germline CDR1 is SGDLS and CDR2 is YYNGEE. J was trimmed by 7 bases and V by 3 bases; bases with no gene match: 7. CDR3 length: 15 residues. The CDR3, as DNA: TGTGCCAGCAGCGGACGAGCGGGAGGGGGAAATGAGCAGTTCTTC. This codes for CASSGRAGGGNEQFF.

The CDR3 DNA follows: TGTGCCAGCAGGCTAGCGGGAGGGTACTACGAGCAGTACTTC. This sequence encodes CASRLAGGYYEQYF. The chain uses TRBV11-2 and TRBJ2-7, with 12 bases aligning to TRBD2. Germline CDR1 reads SGHAT; CDR2 reads FQNNGV. This CDR3 region has 14 residues. Unmatched junction bases numbered 3, after V lost 6 bases and J lost 3 bases.

V usage is TRBV11-2 and J usage is TRBJ2-3, with a possible D match to TRBD2 (6 bases). The CDR3 is 15 amino acids. Trimming stripped 0 bases from V and 2 bases from J, with 9 bases between. CDR1 and CDR2 from the germline V gene are SGHAT and FQNNGV. In DNA, the CDR3 is TGTGCCAGCAGCTTAGAGGGCGGGGTCACAGATACGCAGTATTTT. This gives the protein CASSLEGGVTDTQYF.

The chain has TRBV13 and TRBJ2-7, with 10 bases aligning to TRBD2. From germline, CDR1 is PRHDT and CDR2 FYEKMQ (reference sequence). Trimming removed 4 bases from V and 3 bases from J; junction bases left unmatched: 18. CDR3 length equals 19 residues. The CDR3 nucleotides read TGTGCCAGCAGCTACAGTAGGGGACTAGCGAGAAGAACAGACTACGAGCAGTACTTC. As protein: CASSYSRGLARRTDYEQYF.

In this sample, this clone turned up once. The chain's CDR3 is CASSPGTTGEAFF. In nucleotides, the CDR3 is TGTGCCAGCAGCCCAGGGACAACGGGGGAAGCTTTCTTT. The chain couples TRBV7-2 to TRBJ1-1; tentative D call: TRBD1 (6 bases). The CDR3 is 13 amino acids. Trimming removed 5 bases from V and 8 bases from J, with 15 bases in between. The germline CDR1 and CDR2 sequences are SGHTA and FQGNSA.

The table lists this clone with a count of one. The chain carries TRBV4-3 and TRBJ2-5, with TRBD2 matching 13 bases. The J segment lost 4 bases and the V segment lost 4 bases, leaving 3 bases of the junction unmatched. In germline, CDR1 is LGHNA, CDR2 YSLEER. The CDR3 is made up of 15 amino acids. CDR3 sequence: CASSLRLAGGETQYF. CDR3 DNA: TGCGCCAGCAGCCTTCGACTAGCGGGAGGAGAGACCCAGTACTTC.

A note on this clone: The sample has other DNA sequences that encode this CDR3 too. The chain joins TRBV29-1 to TRBJ2-2; D is uncertain. Germline V gene sequence: CDR1 SQVTM, CDR2 ANQGSEA. V was pared by 4 bases and J by 1 base, with 7 bases between. This CDR3 is built from 13 residues. The CDR3, as DNA: TGCAGCGTTGTGGGTCAGAACACCGGGGAGCTGTTTTTT. This sequence encodes CSVVGQNTGELFF.

J is TRBJ1-2 and V is TRBV19; 8 nucleotides agree with TRBD1. This CDR3 region has 18 residues. CDR1 is LNHDA, CDR2 SQIVND, per germline (reference sequence). V shed 4 bases and J 4 bases; nucleotides not matched to a gene: 17. CDR3: CASSTREDGTGRLYGYTF. The CDR3 DNA reads TGTGCCAGTAGTACTAGGGAGGACGGGACAGGACGCCTCTATGGCTACACCTTC.

This clone was found once. V usage is TRBV28 and J usage is TRBJ2-7; D is uncertain. This CDR3 contains 12 residues. Trimming stripped 2 bases from V and 5 bases from J, with 7 bases between. Germline V gene lookup returns CDR1 MDHEN and CDR2 SYDVKM. CDR3 protein: CASSLSKDEQYF. Written as DNA, the CDR3 is TGTGCCAGCAGTTTAAGCAAGGACGAGCAGTACTTC.

The rearrangement joins TRBV6-6 to TRBJ2-7, with 8 positions matching TRBD1. The CDR3 loop spans 12 amino acids. V shed 8 bases and J 4 bases; nucleotides not matched to a gene: 4. Looked up from germline, CDR1 is MNHNY and CDR2 is SVGAGI (reference sequence). CDR3 DNA: TGTGCCAGCCGGAGACAGGGGTACGAGCAGTACTTC. This sequence encodes CASRRQGYEQYF.

V usage is TRBV18 and J usage is TRBJ1-6; the D is unclear. Trimming left V 2 bases short and J 7 bases short, with 12 bases between. Germline V CDR1 and CDR2: KGHSH, LQKENI. The CDR3 loop spans 15 amino acids. The CDR3: CASSPDFGLNSPLHF. The DNA for the CDR3 is TGTGCCAGCTCACCAGACTTCGGGTTAAATTCACCCCTCCACTTT.

The chain carries TRBV7-2 and TRBJ2-7; D unresolved. Germline V gene data show CDR1 as SGHTA and CDR2 as FQGNSA. The CDR3 spans 15 residues. V dropped 5 bases and J dropped 5 bases, with 19 bases sitting between them. CDR3 nucleotide sequence: TGTGCCAGCAGCGTTCGGTTAGGGCCTGGACACGAGCAGTACTTC. Protein: CASSVRLGPGHEQYF.

The chain combines TRBV28 with TRBJ2-7; D tentatively fits TRBD1 or TRBD2 (5 bases each). Germline V gives CDR1 MDHEN, CDR2 SYDVKM. V lost 4 bases to trimming and J lost 7 bases, with 11 bases between them. CDR3 length equals 12 residues. The CDR3 here is CASSSEGREQYF. CDR3 nucleotide sequence: TGTGCCAGCAGTTCTGAGGGGCGGGAGCAGTACTTC.

The CDR3 DNA reads as TGTGCCAGCAGGCACCGAACTAGCGGGGGAGATACGCAGTATTTT. This encodes CASRHRTSGGDTQYF. The rearrangement joins TRBV4-2 to TRBJ2-3; 11 positions agree with TRBD2. Trimming cost V 6 bases and J 5 bases; bases outside gene matches: 7. Germline CDR1 and CDR2: LGHNA and YNFKEQ. This CDR3 comprises 15 residues.

This clone has just one count. The V call is TRBV27, the J call TRBJ1-1, with no clear D. The CDR3 totals 13 residues. Germline V gene data show CDR1 as MNHEY and CDR2 as SMNVEV (reference sequence). V lost 1 base, J lost 1 base, and 4 bases lay in between. CDR3 DNA: TGTGCCAGCAGTTTATTCCGGAACACTGAAGCTTTCTTT. Translation: CASSLFRNTEAFF.